These 9 T cell receptor beta chains share one sample of origin, sequenced in a study of blood T cell repertoires in COVID-19. TCRdb's copy holds only in-frame clones and misses some; the assay was immunoSEQ multiplex PCR. The repertoire consists of about 74,000 clones, with approximately 90% occurring once and the leading ten covering around 4.9%. Sequencing was performed on peripheral blood. These receptors all stem from a woman between 55 and 75 years old with active COVID-19.

The J gene is TRBJ2-3, the V gene TRBV5-6; D not certain. CDR1 is SGHDT, CDR2 YYEEEE, per germline. Trimming took 3 bases from V and 5 from J, leaving 7 bases between them. The CDR3 covers 12 residues. The CDR3 bases are TGTGCCAGCAGCTACCCCGGAGATACGCAGTATTTT. Translated: CASSYPGDTQYF.

This clone came up once. The rearrangement links TRBV11-2 to TRBJ1-6, with D possibly matching TRBD1 (6 bases). Germline V gene data show CDR1 as SGHAT and CDR2 as FQNNGV. This CDR3 spans 16 amino acids. V lost 4 bases and J 6 bases, leaving 16 bases between the germline ends. CDR3 protein: CASSSLRAGVNSPLHF. The CDR3 DNA sequence: TGTGCCAGCAGCTCCCTCCGGGCAGGGGTTAATTCACCCCTCCACTTT.

This rearrangement joins TRBV5-4 to TRBJ2-2; 11 bases are a match to TRBD2. Germline lookup yields CDR1 SGHNT and CDR2 YYREEE (reference sequence). The CDR3 covers 16 residues. With V trimmed by 4 bases and J by 5 bases, 7 bases remained unmatched. The DNA for the CDR3 is TGTGCCAGCAGCCTTCTAGCGGGAGGAGGGACCGGGGAGCTGTTTTTT. Its translation is CASSLLAGGGTGELFF.

The chain joins TRBV7-2 to TRBJ1-2; D call uncertain. This CDR3 is built from 13 residues. Deletions cut 2 bases from V and 8 bases from J, with 12 bases between. Germline V gene data show CDR1 as SGHTA and CDR2 as FQGNSA. CDR3 protein: CASSLSRGRGYTF. CDR3 sequence (DNA): TGTGCCAGCAGCTTAAGCCGAGGTCGGGGCTACACCTTC.

The V gene is TRBV2, the J gene TRBJ1-5; D is perhaps TRBD1 (5 bases). V shed 7 bases and J shed 2 bases, with 9 bases lying between them. This CDR3 is built from 13 residues. Germline assignment: CDR1 SNHLY and CDR2 FYNNEI. The CDR3 here is CASTRVGNQPQHF. CDR3 DNA: TGTGCCAGCACCAGGGTGGGCAATCAGCCCCAGCATTTT.

This clone was detected only once. The gene calls are TRBV7-8 and TRBJ2-5, with 10 bases aligning to TRBD2. The CDR3 spans 18 residues. The V gene end was trimmed by 2 bases and the J gene end by 5 bases; junction bases not matched to a gene: 14. Germline lookup yields CDR1 SGHVS and CDR2 FQNEAQ. The CDR3 here is CASSLYALAGEVEETQYF. In DNA form, the CDR3 reads TGTGCCAGCAGCTTATATGCTCTAGCGGGAGAAGTTGAGGAGACCCAGTACTTC.

The J gene is TRBJ2-5, the V gene TRBV21-1; the table's TRBD2 call for D was not verified on the DNA. TRBV21-1 is termed a pseudogene. The CDR3 runs 13 residues. This CDR3 reads CASSKGAGETQYF. The CDR3, as DNA: TGTGCCAGCAGCAAAGGCGCTGGAGAGACCCAGTACTTC.

This clone was recorded once. This rearrangement joins TRBV27 to TRBJ2-1; D possibly corresponds to TRBD1 (8 bases). CDR1 is MNHEY and CDR2 is SMNVEV in the germline V gene (reference sequence). Trimming pared 5 bases from V and 3 bases from J, leaving 17 bases between. The CDR3 contains 16 residues. In nucleotides, the CDR3 is TGTGCCAGCAGTGCCCAGACAGGGGACTACTACAATGAGCAGTTCTTC. Its protein product is CASSAQTGDYYNEQFF.

V gene TRBV28 combines with J gene TRBJ1-3; D possibly corresponds to TRBD1 (5 bases). Germline CDR1 MDHEN, CDR2 SYDVKM. V dropped 3 bases and J dropped 3 bases, with 15 bases sitting between them. The CDR3 loop spans 16 amino acids. CDR3 bases: TGTGCCAGCAGTTTGCAGGGTTATGAAGGTGGAAACACCATATATTTT. Encoded protein: CASSLQGYEGGNTIYF.